The 12 T cell receptor beta chains below all came from one sample that was sequenced in a study of CD8 T cells in ankylosing spondylitis. Using its own MiXCR run on the 5' RACE reads, TCRdb lists one record per CDR3 protein. The sample holds 150,000 to 200,000 distinct CDR3 sequences, about 16% seen once. Material: blood, either unsorted or a sorted T cell fraction (not recorded which). Every receptor here comes from a male donor with ankylosing spondylitis or in good health (not recorded which).

In its sample, this clonotype was seen many times. The chain couples TRBV12-3 or TRBV12-4 to TRBJ1-5; 9 positions agree with TRBD1. The J segment lost 4 bases and the V segment lost 3 bases, leaving 4 bases of the junction unmatched. This CDR3 is built from 15 residues. CDR3 sequence reads: CASSFSDRGNQPQHF. The CDR3 nucleotides are TGTGCCAGCAGTTTCTCAGACAGGGGGAATCAGCCCCAGCATTTT.

In its sample, this clonotype was seen many times. V is TRBV28 and J is TRBJ2-7; tentative D call: TRBD2 (5 bases). Germline loops: CDR1 MDHEN, CDR2 SYDVKM. Trimming took 6 bases from V and 3 from J, leaving 15 bases between them. The CDR3 has 14 residues. Here the CDR3 reads CASRSRGRDYEQYF. For the CDR3, the DNA is TGTGCCAGCAGGTCCCGGGGTCGGGACTACGAGCAGTACTTC.

The chain is built from TRBV28 and TRBJ1-4; D is uncertain. The CDR3 is made up of 14 amino acids. V lost 1 base and J lost 4, with 7 bases in between. From germline, CDR1 is MDHEN and CDR2 SYDVKM. This CDR3 reads CASSLFYDNEKLFF. In DNA, the CDR3 is TGTGCCAGCAGTTTATTTTATGATAATGAAAAACTGTTTTTT. The whole variable domain, remainder taken from reference TRBV28 and TRBJ1-4, is DVKVTQSSRYLVKRTGEKVFLECVQDMDHENMFWYRQDPGLGLRLIYFSYDVKMKEKGDIPEGYSVSREKKERFSLILESASTNQTSMYLCASSLFYDNEKLFFGSGTQLSVL.

This clonotype was seen repeatedly, ten times or more. The rearrangement uses TRBV20-1 and TRBJ2-7, with TRBD2 matching 11 bases. The germline gives CDR1 DFQATT, CDR2 SNEGSKA (reference sequence). J lost 0 bases, V lost 5 bases, and 9 bases had no gene match. There are 16 residues in the CDR3. DNA of the CDR3: TGCAGTGCTGAGCCCCTACTAGCGGGAGTCTCCTACGAGCAGTACTTC. It specifies CSAEPLLAGVSYEQYF.

There are many counts of this clonotype. The gene calls are TRBV29-1 and TRBJ1-1; possible D gene TRBD1, 6 bases. Trimming pared 8 bases from V and 4 bases from J, leaving 14 bases between. The germline gives CDR1 SQVTM, CDR2 ANQGSEA. The CDR3 covers 12 residues. This chain's CDR3 is CSLKGGGTEAFF. In DNA form, the CDR3 reads TGCAGCCTTAAGGGAGGGGGCACTGAAGCTTTCTTT.

This clonotype was seen ten or more times. CDR3 protein: CSAPALAGSYNEQFF. CDR3 in DNA: TGCAGTGCTCCAGCCCTAGCGGGTTCCTACAATGAGCAGTTCTTC. The chain uses TRBV20-1 and TRBJ2-1; the match to TRBD2 covers 8 bases. Germline V gives CDR1 DFQATT, CDR2 SNEGSKA (reference sequence). This CDR3 has 15 amino acids. V shed 5 bases, J shed 1 base, and the junction held 7 bases outside the gene matches.

This clonotype was observed a few times. CDR3 residues: CASSLGTSGSPFNEQFF. CDR3 sequence (DNA): TGTGCCAGCAGCTTAGGGACTAGCGGGAGCCCTTTCAATGAGCAGTTCTTC. V usage is TRBV11-1 and J usage is TRBJ2-1; 13 bases line up with TRBD2. V dropped 1 base and J dropped 6; count of bases not matched to a gene: 6. Germline V gene sequence: CDR1 SGHAT, CDR2 FQDESV (reference sequence). The CDR3 runs 17 residues.

In this sample, this clonotype turned up many times. This chain joins TRBV20-1 and TRBJ2-5; 9 bases map to TRBD1. There are 13 residues in the CDR3. Germline V gene data show CDR1 as DFQATT and CDR2 as SNEGSKA (reference sequence). The junction had 4 bases not matched to a gene; V was cut back by 6 bases and J by 2 bases. CDR3 in DNA: TGCAGTGCACAAGACAGGGGGCAAGAGACCCAGTACTTC. Translating it yields CSAQDRGQETQYF.

This chain connects TRBV28 to TRBJ2-7, with D perhaps TRBD1 (5 bases). CDR1 and CDR2 (germline): MDHEN, SYDVKM. The CDR3 has 12 amino acids. V was shortened by 11 bases and J by 4 bases, with 15 bases between the two germline ends. The CDR3 DNA reads as TGTGCCGTAGGGCAGGGCAGGTACGAGCAGTACTTC. Translated: CAVGQGRYEQYF.

The table lists this clonotype with many counts. V gene TRBV6-4 combines with J gene TRBJ1-2, with D hard to call. From germline, CDR1 is MRHNA and CDR2 SNTAGT. V shed 2 bases and J shed 0 bases, with 4 bases lying between them. The CDR3 sequence is 13 residues long. CDR3 loop: CASSDGPNYGYTF. The CDR3 DNA reads as TGTGCCAGCAGTGACGGGCCTAACTATGGCTACACCTTC.

This CDR3 is CASSLLRGGGREQYF. The DNA for the CDR3 is TGTGCCAGCAGCTTACTCCGCGGGGGCGGCCGCGAGCAGTACTTC. This chain joins TRBV7-9 and TRBJ2-7, with D possibly TRBD2 on 7 matching bases. V was shortened by 2 bases and J by 6 bases, with 17 bases between the two germline ends. The CDR3 contains 15 residues. Germline V gives CDR1 SEHNR, CDR2 FQNEAQ (reference sequence).

V and J are TRBV20-1 and TRBJ1-6; 7 bases match TRBD1. The CDR3 is 14 residues long. CDR1 is DFQATT and CDR2 is SNEGSKA in the germline V gene (reference sequence). Trimming at V came to 0 bases and at J to 6 bases, leaving 2 bases not matched to a gene. CDR3 coding DNA: TGCAGTGCTAGAGAGCCAGGGGGTAATTCACCCCTCCACTTT. Protein product: CSAREPGGNSPLHF.